The clone carrying this TCR beta chain showed up many times. The investigators made TCR beta cDNA from approximately 500 ng total RNA, using a constant-region primer. Nested multiplex PCR, run for three rounds with slightly modified ARM-PCR, yielded TCR beta libraries. The opening two PCR rounds, ten to eleven cycles each, paired TRBV1-TRBV30 forward primers with a C-beta reverse primer. One entry per CDR3 protein, called by TCRdb with MiXCR from the multiplex PCR reads. The sample includes about 330,000 distinct CDR3 sequences, 65% of them seen just once. In addition to blood RNA drawn from unsorted whole blood, germline DNA was extracted. This sample stems from a study of tumor-infiltrating lymphocytes in primary liver carcinoma. V was pared by 6 bases and J by 6 bases, with 7 bases of the junction left unmatched. This CDR3 spans 13 amino acids.

The receptor's source is a man in his forties or fifties with primary liver carcinoma and hepatitis B virus infection. Sequencing was done on a sample of peripheral blood. The chain is built from TRBV12-3 or TRBV12-4 and TRBJ2-7; 8 bases line up with TRBD2. The CDR3 sequence is CASSLGRASEQYF. As DNA, the CDR3 is TGTGCCAGCAGCCTCGGGAGGGCATCCGAGCAGTACTTC.